This T cell receptor (beta chain) stems from a study of blood T cell repertoires in COVID-19. As for the study in general: Material from acute and convalescent COVID-19 was sourced from the United States, Italy and Spain. Sources were T cells, B-cell-depleted T cells, or PBMCs; the material itself was cDNA or gDNA.

Per the study methods: Counts of nucleated cells, estimated from reference gene primer amplification, were obtained. Clones were sequenced by immunoSEQ multiplex PCR, and TCRdb holds only the in-frame ones, with some missing. V, J and clone size were drawn from that table, and D and trimming were deduced from the DNA. This repertoire shows roughly 260,000 clones, more than 85% found once; its top ten account for approximately 2.6%. Seattle patients were enrolled while actively infected and followed longitudinally. The ends lost 5 bases at V and 6 bases at J; junction bases unmatched: 6. Germline V lookup: CDR1 SGHAT, CDR2 FQNNGV. The CDR3 runs to 15 residues.

This sequence joins TRBV11-2 and TRBJ1-5; 11 bases are shared with TRBD1. Sequenced sample: peripheral blood. The sequence came from a person aged 18 to 35 with COVID-19, enrolled during active disease. As DNA, the CDR3 is TGTGCCAGCAGCCCAGGACAGGGGGCATCTCAGCCCCAGCATTTT. Its translation is CASSPGQGASQPQHF.